Here is one T cell receptor (beta chain) with its context. This CDR3 spans 16 amino acids. Per the germline V gene, CDR1 is SGDLS and CDR2 is YYNGEE. V lost 4 bases to trimming and J lost 4 bases, with 18 bases between them. This sample stems from a study of OX40 agonist ivuxolimab in advanced cancers. About the research overall: A male proportion of 82.7% was recorded, with mean age approximately 60 years and range about 20 to 79.

Some clones are missing from TCRdb's copy, which holds only in-frame ones; the method was immunoSEQ multiplex PCR. The sample shows 94,000 or so clones, 70% to 85% of them seen only once. Source: CD4+ or CD8+ T cells sorted from blood, taken in a trial of the OX40 agonist ivuxolimab. The rearrangement uses TRBV9 and TRBJ1-3, with D unresolved. The sequence derives from an adult with an advanced solid tumor such as melanoma, head and neck, liver or kidney cancer. The CDR3, as DNA: TGTGCCAGCAGCTCCCGGGTGGAGGGATCCGGAAACACCATATATTTT. Amino acids: CASSSRVEGSGNTIYF.